The rows below give T cell receptor beta chains drawn from one sample of a study of T cell changes during pregnancy in multiple sclerosis. This table comes from immunoSEQ multiplex PCR, and its TCRdb copy is limited to in-frame clones, with some not included. Here the sample spans fewer than 40,000 clones, about nine tenths being singletons. The input for sequencing was CD8+ T cells from peripheral blood mononuclear cells, taken after pregnancy. The receptors derive from a female donor with multiple sclerosis, enrolled in a pregnancy study. Both conserved end residues are trimmed from each CDR3. Fields, in order: J gene, V gene, CDR3 protein.

>TRBJ2-7|TRBV18
ASSPPGSLAGFHEQY
>TRBJ2-2|TRBV7-9
ASSPRDRASGELF
>TRBJ2-7|TRBV9
ASSAGEISYEQY
>TRBJ2-7|TRBV19
ASSMGAGARYEQY
>TRBJ2-7|TRBV9
ASSVGGTASYEQY
>TRBJ1-1|TRBV19
ASSIVGGITDTEAF
>TRBJ1-2|TRBV10-3
AISEGHQPDGYT
>TRBJ2-1|TRBV29-1
SALGGGAGNEQF
>TRBJ2-2|TRBV7-9
ASSGQKGPNTGELF
>TRBJ2-2|TRBV10-1
ASSEWGGDGELF
>TRBJ1-1|TRBV5-4
ASSSGGANTEAF
>TRBJ2-7|TRBV11-2
ASSLNQGYEQY
>TRBJ2-1|TRBV2
ASRGGRSSSYNEQF
>TRBJ1-5|TRBV28
ASSFTVRGKDQPQH
>TRBJ2-7|TRBV9
ASSVGSERYEQY
>TRBJ2-1|TRBV19
ASSRGTGVLSSYNEQF
>TRBJ1-1|TRBV5-4
ASSLAGVEAEAF
>TRBJ1-2|TRBV19
ASSIEGAYGYT
>TRBJ2-2|TRBV13
ASSSWTGANTGELF
>TRBJ1-4|TRBV15
ATSISRTVYEKLF